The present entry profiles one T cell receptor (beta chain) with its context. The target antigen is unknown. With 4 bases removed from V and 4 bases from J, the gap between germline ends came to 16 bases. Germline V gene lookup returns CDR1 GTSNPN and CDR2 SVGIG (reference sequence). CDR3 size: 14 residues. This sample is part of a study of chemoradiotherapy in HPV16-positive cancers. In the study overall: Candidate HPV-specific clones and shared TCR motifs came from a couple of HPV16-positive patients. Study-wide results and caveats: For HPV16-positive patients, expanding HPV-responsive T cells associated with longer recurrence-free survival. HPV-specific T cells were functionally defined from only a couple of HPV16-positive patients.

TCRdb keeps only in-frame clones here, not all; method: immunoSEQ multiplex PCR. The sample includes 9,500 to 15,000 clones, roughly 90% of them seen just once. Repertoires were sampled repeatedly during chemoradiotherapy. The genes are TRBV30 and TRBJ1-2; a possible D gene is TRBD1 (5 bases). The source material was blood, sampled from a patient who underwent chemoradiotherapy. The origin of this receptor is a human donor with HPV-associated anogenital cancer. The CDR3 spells CAWTRAAGRYGYTF. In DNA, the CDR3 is TGTGCCTGGACCCGTGCGGCAGGGCGCTATGGCTACACCTTC. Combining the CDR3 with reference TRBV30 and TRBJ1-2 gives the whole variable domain SQTIHQWPATLVQPVGSPLSLECTVEGTSNPNLYWYRQAAGRGLQLLFYSVGIGQISSEVPQNLSASRPQDRQFILSSKKLLLSDSGFYLCAWTRAAGRYGYTFGSGTRLTVV.